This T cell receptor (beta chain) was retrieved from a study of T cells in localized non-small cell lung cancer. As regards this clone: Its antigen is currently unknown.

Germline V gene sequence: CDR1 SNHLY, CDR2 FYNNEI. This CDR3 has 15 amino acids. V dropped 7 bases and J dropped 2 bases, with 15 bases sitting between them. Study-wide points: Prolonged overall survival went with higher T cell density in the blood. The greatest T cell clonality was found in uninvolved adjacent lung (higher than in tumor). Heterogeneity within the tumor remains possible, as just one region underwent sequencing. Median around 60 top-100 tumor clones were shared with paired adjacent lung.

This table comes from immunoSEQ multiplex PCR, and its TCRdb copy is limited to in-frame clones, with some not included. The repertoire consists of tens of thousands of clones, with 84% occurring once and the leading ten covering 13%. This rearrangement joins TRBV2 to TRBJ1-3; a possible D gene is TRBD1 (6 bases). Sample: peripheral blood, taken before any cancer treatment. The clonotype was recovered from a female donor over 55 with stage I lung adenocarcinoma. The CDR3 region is CASTGWGAPGNTIYF. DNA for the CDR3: TGTGCCAGCACTGGATGGGGGGCGCCTGGAAACACCATATATTTT.